The 24 T cell receptor beta chains in this list originate from one sample, sequenced in a study of tumor and adjacent non-tumor tissue in lung cancer. The library came from three nested PCR rounds adapted from ARM-PCR protocols. One entry per CDR3 protein, called by TCRdb with MiXCR from the multiplex PCR reads. The sample lists tens of thousands of distinct CDR3 sequences; just under 60% were seen once. RNA was extracted from bulk tissue without any cell sorting. The sample taken for sequencing was lung tumor tissue. These receptors were obtained from a man aged 45-65 years with non-small cell lung cancer.

This clonotype has at least ten counts. V gene TRBV10-1 combines with J gene TRBJ2-7; the D gene could be TRBD1 or TRBD2 (6 bases each). Trimming pared 3 bases from V and 6 bases from J, leaving 12 bases between. CDR1 is WNHNN and CDR2 is SYGVQD in the germline V gene (reference sequence). This CDR3 region has 13 residues. The CDR3 sequence: CASSDPGAAEQYF. The CDR3 DNA follows: TGCGCCAGCAGTGACCCGGGGGCCGCCGAGCAGTACTTC.

Points on this clonotype: Since a much larger clone is just one base distant, this may be a read error. The chain carries TRBV6-1 and TRBJ2-3; unclear D gene. The CDR3 contains 11 residues. Germline V gene lookup returns CDR1 MNHNS and CDR2 SASEGT. The CDR3: CASSGVDTRYF. DNA for the CDR3: TGTGCCAGCAGTGGCGTAGATACGCGGTATTTT.

This clonotype was seen repeatedly, ten times or more. V is TRBV20-1 and J is TRBJ2-5; TRBD1 matches 8 bases. Germline-derived CDR1 and CDR2 are DFQATT and SNEGSKA (reference sequence). The CDR3 consists of 12 residues. J lost 4 bases, V lost 2 bases, and 0 bases had no gene match. The CDR3 here is CSARQGAETQYF. DNA for the CDR3: TGCAGTGCTAGACAGGGGGCAGAGACCCAGTACTTC.

This clonotype counts as medium-sized. The chain links TRBV11-2 to TRBJ2-7; possibly TRBD1 for D (6 bases). Germline loops: CDR1 SGHAT, CDR2 FQNNGV. Deletions cut 0 bases from V and 6 bases from J, with 9 bases between. The CDR3 covers 13 residues. The CDR3 region is CASSLDRGSEQYF. The CDR3, as DNA: TGTGCCAGCAGCTTAGACAGGGGTAGCGAGCAGTACTTC.

The chain links TRBV24-1 to TRBJ2-2; possibly TRBD1 for D (6 bases). This CDR3 comprises 15 residues. V was cut by 3 bases and J by 5 bases, with 12 bases left in between. From germline, CDR1 is KGHDR and CDR2 SFDVKD. The CDR3: CATSDTGWETGELFF. CDR3 nucleotide sequence: TGTGCCACCAGTGATACAGGGTGGGAGACCGGGGAGCTGTTTTTT.

In regard to this clonotype: A read error may produce the germline difference seen at one junction end. The chain has TRBV4-2 and TRBJ1-1; 8 nucleotides agree with TRBD1. CDR1 is LGHNA, CDR2 YNFKEQ, per germline. CDR3 length: 16 residues. CDR3 sequence (DNA): TGCGCCAGCAGCCAAGAAGGGGGACAGGTGAACAATGAAGCTTTCTTT. Its protein product is CASSQEGGQVNNEAFF.

In regard to this clonotype: A much larger clone differs by one base, so this may be a read error. The gene calls are TRBV6-5 and TRBJ2-7; 8 bases align to TRBD1. Germline V lookup: CDR1 MNHEY, CDR2 SVGAGI. This CDR3 has 15 amino acids. The V segment lost 2 bases and the J segment 3 bases; nucleotides outside the gene matches: 6. Here the CDR3 reads CASSYPWTGIYEQYF. The DNA for the CDR3 is TGTGCCAGCAGTTACCCCTGGACAGGGATCTACGAGCAGTACTTC.

About this clonotype itself: Possible read error: a much larger clone is one base away. This rearrangement joins TRBV10-3 to TRBJ2-3, with a possible D match to TRBD2 (5 bases). V lost 10 bases to trimming and J lost 4 bases, with 18 bases between them. The V gene's germline CDR1 is ENHRY and CDR2 SYGVKD. CDR3 length: 14 amino acids. The CDR3 DNA reads as TGTGCCACCTCAGATGAAGGGAGATCAGATACGCAGTATTTT. Its translation is CATSDEGRSDTQYF.

V and J are TRBV29-1 and TRBJ2-7; TRBD1 matches 7 bases. Germline CDR1 and CDR2: SQVTM and ANQGSEA. The CDR3 runs 12 residues. V lost 8 bases to trimming and J lost 6 bases; unmatched junction nucleotides: 10. CDR3 bases: TGCAGCACGGAAGGGGGCTACCTCGAGCAGTACTTC. Its protein product is CSTEGGYLEQYF.

Note on this clonotype: At one of its ends the junction is not consistent with the germline gene, which may arise from a read error. The V gene is TRBV12-3 or TRBV12-4, the J gene TRBJ2-5; a weak D match, TRBD1 (5 bases). The CDR3 is made up of 14 amino acids. As DNA, the CDR3 is TGTACCAGCAGTTTAGGACAAGACCAAGAGACCCAGTACTTC. Translating it yields CTSSLGQDQETQYF.

This clonotype was counted a single time. A single base separates this from a much larger clone, so it may be a read error. The chain has TRBV5-4 and TRBJ2-2; D may be TRBD1 (6 bases). This CDR3 has 15 residues. CDR1 SGHNT and CDR2 YYREEE come from the germline V gene (reference sequence). CDR3 DNA sequence: TGTGCCAGCAGCCCGGACAGCGCGAACACCGGGAAGCTGTTTTTT. Translating it yields CASSPDSANTGKLFF.

As concerns this clonotype: A junction boundary mismatches the germline segment, possibly from a read error. The CDR3 coding sequence is TGCGCCGGCAGTGAATCGGGATACACCAGGGAGCTGTTTTTT. Its translation: CAGSESGYTRELFF. The chain combines TRBV10-1 with TRBJ2-2; possibly TRBD2 for D (5 bases). Germline V lookup: CDR1 WNHNN, CDR2 SYGVQD (reference sequence). The CDR3 runs 14 residues.

On this clonotype itself: A much larger clonotype is one base distant, so this may be a read error. The gene calls are TRBV14 and TRBJ1-2; D is unclear. The CDR3 loop spans 15 amino acids. Germline CDR1 reads SGHDN; CDR2 reads FVKESK. The CDR3, as DNA: TGTGCCAGCAGCCCTCGGCGGACGGTTAACTATGGCTACGCCTTC. Translated: CASSPRRTVNYGYAF.

This clonotype was counted a few times. A much larger clonotype is one base distant, so this may be a read error. The chain joins TRBV4-1 to TRBJ2-7; D tentatively reads TRBD1 or TRBD2 (5 bases each). From germline, CDR1 is MGHRA and CDR2 YSYEKL. The CDR3 is 15 amino acids. Here the CDR3 DNA reads TGCACCAGCAGCCAAGCCCTTGGGACCGCCTACGAGCAGTACTTC. It translates to CTSSQALGTAYEQYF.

Only a few counts were recorded for this clonotype. The rearrangement links TRBV12-3 or TRBV12-4 to TRBJ2-3; D is unresolved. Trimming stripped 4 bases from V and 14 bases from J, with 19 bases between. The CDR3 contains 13 residues. Here the CDR3 DNA reads TGTGCCAGCAGTTCCGCACCTGTAAGCCATCGGTATTTT. Translated: CASSSAPVSHRYF.

Note on this clonotype: A much larger clone lies one base from this, so it may be a read error. The V call is TRBV6-6, the J call TRBJ2-7; 8 bases map to TRBD2. This CDR3 has 14 residues. Germline loops: CDR1 MNHNY, CDR2 SVGAGI (reference sequence). For the CDR3, the DNA is TGTGCCAGCCTGGGCCTAGCGGGTTCCTTCGAGCAGTACTTC. Protein: CASLGLAGSFEQYF.

This clonotype was observed many times. The rearrangement uses TRBV29-1 and TRBJ1-5; D is unclear. Germline CDR1 reads SQVTM; CDR2 reads ANQGSEA. The germline V and J ends were trimmed by 4 bases and 6 bases, with 13 bases remaining between them. The CDR3 is 13 residues long. CDR3 loop: CSVASVRGQPQHF. CDR3 DNA sequence: TGCAGCGTTGCGTCGGTCCGAGGTCAGCCCCAGCATTTT.

This clonotype was observed many times. The V and J genes are TRBV29-1 and TRBJ1-5; D is unresolved. Germline lookup yields CDR1 SQVTM and CDR2 ANQGSEA. The CDR3 consists of 12 residues. V was cut by 5 bases and J by 9 bases, with 14 bases left in between. For the CDR3, the DNA is TGCAGCGTTCGACCCCCCAACGGGCCCCAGCATTTT. It encodes CSVRPPNGPQHF.

This clonotype appeared a few times. This chain connects TRBV5-1 to TRBJ2-3; D gene unclear. V was clipped by 0 bases and J by 0 bases, with 5 bases between them. Germline V gene sequence: CDR1 SGHRS, CDR2 YFSETQ. This CDR3 region has 14 residues. The CDR3 coding sequence is TGCGCCAGCAGCTTGGGGGGAAGCACAGATACGCAGTATTTT. Its protein product is CASSLGGSTDTQYF.

Details on this clonotype: Compared with germline, one end of the junction differs, possibly owing to a read error. The chain employs TRBV5-6 and TRBJ2-2, with D tentatively TRBD1 or TRBD2 (5 bases each). In germline, CDR1 is SGHDT, CDR2 YYEEEE. This CDR3 spans 17 amino acids. In nucleotides, the CDR3 is TGTGCCAGCACCATACGCCAGGGAGTTGGTATCACCGGGGAGCTGTTCTTT. Translated: CASTIRQGVGITGELFF.

There are many counts of this clonotype. The rearrangement uses TRBV7-8 and TRBJ2-7, with D perhaps TRBD2 (6 bases). The CDR3 contains 16 residues. Germline V gene sequence: CDR1 SGHVS, CDR2 FQNEAQ. Trimming pared 5 bases from V and 0 bases from J, leaving 17 bases between. The CDR3 coding sequence is TGTGCCAGCAGCCTACTGAGCCGGGGGAGCTCCTACGAGCAGTACTTC. This gives the protein CASSLLSRGSSYEQYF.

Notes on this clonotype: A read error may be the cause here, since a much bigger clone is one base away. The rearrangement links TRBV6-5 to TRBJ2-2; possibly TRBD2 for D (5 bases). This CDR3 has 15 residues. In germline, CDR1 is MNHEY, CDR2 SVGAGI. CDR3 nucleotide sequence: TGTGCCAGCAGCCCAAACCCAGGAGGTACCGGGGAGCTGCTTTTT. It encodes CASSPNPGGTGELLF.

As concerns this clonotype: This could be a read error, since a much larger clone is one nucleotide away. J is TRBJ2-7 and V is TRBV20-1; D perhaps matches TRBD1 (6 bases). Looked up from germline, CDR1 is DFQATT and CDR2 is SNEGSKA (reference sequence). The length of the CDR3 is 12 residues. The V gene lost 4 bases and the J gene lost 2 bases, with 9 bases spanning the gap. Here the CDR3 reads CSATWTAYEQYF. In DNA form, the CDR3 reads TGCAGTGCTACCTGGACAGCCTACGAGCAGTACTTC.

This clonotype was counted ten times or more. The V call is TRBV7-8, the J call TRBJ2-5, with a weak D call TRBD2 (7 bases). This CDR3 has 16 residues. Trimming stripped 1 base from V and 1 base from J, with 13 bases between. The germline gives CDR1 SGHVS, CDR2 FQNEAQ. For the CDR3, the DNA is TGTGCCAGCAGCTTAGTAGGCGGGGGCCTCCAAGAGACCCAGTACTTC. Translating it yields CASSLVGGGLQETQYF. Together with reference TRBV7-8 and TRBJ2-5, the CDR3 gives the full variable domain: GAGVSQSPRYKVAKRGQDVALRCDPISGHVSLFWYQQALGQGPEFLTYFQNEAQLDKSGLPSDRFFAERPEGSVSTLKIQRTQQEDSAVYLCASSLVGGGLQETQYFGPGTRLLVL.